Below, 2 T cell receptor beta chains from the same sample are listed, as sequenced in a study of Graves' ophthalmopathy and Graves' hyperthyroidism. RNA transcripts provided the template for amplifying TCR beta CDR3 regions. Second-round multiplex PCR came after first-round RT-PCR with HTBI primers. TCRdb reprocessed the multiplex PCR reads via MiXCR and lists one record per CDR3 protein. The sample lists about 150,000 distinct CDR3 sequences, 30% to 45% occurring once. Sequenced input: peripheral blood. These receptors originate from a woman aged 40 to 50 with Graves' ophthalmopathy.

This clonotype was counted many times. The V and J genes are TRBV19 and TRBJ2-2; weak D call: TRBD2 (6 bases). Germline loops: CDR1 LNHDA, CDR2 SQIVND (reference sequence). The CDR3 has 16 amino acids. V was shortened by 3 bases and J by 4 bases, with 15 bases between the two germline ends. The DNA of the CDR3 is TGTGCCAGTAGTATCCCCCAGGGAGGAGGCACCGGGGAGCTGTTTTTT. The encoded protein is CASSIPQGGGTGELFF.

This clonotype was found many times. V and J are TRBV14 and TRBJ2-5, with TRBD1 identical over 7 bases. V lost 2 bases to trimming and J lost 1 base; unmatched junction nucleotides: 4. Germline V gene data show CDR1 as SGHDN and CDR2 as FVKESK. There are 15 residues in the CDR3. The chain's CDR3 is CASSQNRGPQETQYF. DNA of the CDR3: TGTGCCAGCAGCCAAAACAGGGGTCCCCAAGAGACCCAGTACTTC.